This TCR beta chain originates from a study of post-analysis software for immune sequencing data. Across the study: Recorded subtypes: relapsing-remitting, secondary progressive, progressive-relapsing; some patients unannotated.

Study-level results: With TRBV5-6, TRBV5-1 and TRBV20-1 included, roughly five TRBV segments were more frequent in patients than in controls. When compared against controls, multiple sclerosis patients showed significantly lower normalized Chao1 diversity.

As regards this clonotype: The target antigen is unknown.

TCR beta cDNA libraries had unique molecular identifiers. Starting from around 0.96 to 9.9 million T cells, the study yielded about 500,000 cDNA molecules. Via MiXCR, TCRdb re-called the PCR reads, giving one row per CDR3 protein. In the table there are roughly 170,000 distinct CDR3 sequences, about 29% of which are singletons. This CDR3 is 14 amino acids long. Germline-derived CDR1 and CDR2 are ENHRY and SYGVKD. Trimming took 3 bases from V and 7 from J, leaving 13 bases between them. Sequenced material: blood. The J gene is TRBJ2-1, the V gene TRBV10-3; D is possibly TRBD1 (6 bases). The sequence came from a girl aged 10 to 17 with multiple sclerosis. CDR3: CAISEYRQENEQFF. The DNA of the CDR3 is TGTGCCATCAGTGAATATCGACAGGAGAATGAGCAGTTCTTC.